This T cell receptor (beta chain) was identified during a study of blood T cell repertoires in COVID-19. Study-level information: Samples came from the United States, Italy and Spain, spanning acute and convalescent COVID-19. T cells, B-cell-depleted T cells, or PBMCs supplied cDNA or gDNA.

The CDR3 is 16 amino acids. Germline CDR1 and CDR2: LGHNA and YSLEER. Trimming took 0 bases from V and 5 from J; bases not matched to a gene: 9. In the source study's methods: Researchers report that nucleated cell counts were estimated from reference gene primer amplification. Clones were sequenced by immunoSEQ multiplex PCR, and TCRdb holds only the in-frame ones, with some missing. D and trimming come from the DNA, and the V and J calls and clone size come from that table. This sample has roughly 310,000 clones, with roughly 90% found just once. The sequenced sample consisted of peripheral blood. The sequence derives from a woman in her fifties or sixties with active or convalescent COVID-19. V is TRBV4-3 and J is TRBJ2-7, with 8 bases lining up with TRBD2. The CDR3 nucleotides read TGCGCCAGCAGCCAAGATCCACGAGCGGGGGTCGACGAGCAGTACTTC. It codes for CASSQDPRAGVDEQYF.